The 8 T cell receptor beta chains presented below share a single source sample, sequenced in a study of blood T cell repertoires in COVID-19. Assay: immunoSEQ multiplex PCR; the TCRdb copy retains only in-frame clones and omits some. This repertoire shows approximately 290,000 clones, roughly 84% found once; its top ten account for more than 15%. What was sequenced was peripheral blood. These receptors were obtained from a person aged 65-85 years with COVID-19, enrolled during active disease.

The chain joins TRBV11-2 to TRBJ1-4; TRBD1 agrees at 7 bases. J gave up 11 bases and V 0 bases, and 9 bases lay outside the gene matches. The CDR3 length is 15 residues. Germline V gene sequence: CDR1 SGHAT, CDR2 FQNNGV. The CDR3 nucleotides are TGTGCCAGCAGCTTAGAAAACAGGGGTTTGAGTAAACTGTTTTTT. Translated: CASSLENRGLSKLFF.

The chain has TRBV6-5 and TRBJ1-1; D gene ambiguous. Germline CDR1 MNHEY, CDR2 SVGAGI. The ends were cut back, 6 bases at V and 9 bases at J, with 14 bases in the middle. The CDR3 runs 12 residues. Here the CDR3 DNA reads TGTGCCAGCAGGTCCCGAGTCTTTCAAGCTTTCTTT. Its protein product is CASRSRVFQAFF.

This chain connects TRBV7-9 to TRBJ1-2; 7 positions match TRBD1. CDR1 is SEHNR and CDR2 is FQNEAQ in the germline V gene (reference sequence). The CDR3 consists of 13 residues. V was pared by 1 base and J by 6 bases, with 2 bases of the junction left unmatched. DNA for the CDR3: TGTGCCAGCAGCTTAGTACAGGGGAATGGCTACACCTTC. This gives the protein CASSLVQGNGYTF.

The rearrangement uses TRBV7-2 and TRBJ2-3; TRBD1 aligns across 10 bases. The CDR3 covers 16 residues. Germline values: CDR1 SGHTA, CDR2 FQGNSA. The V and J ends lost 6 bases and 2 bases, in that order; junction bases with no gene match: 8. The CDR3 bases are TGTGCCAGCAGGCGTACCGGGACAGGGGCCACAGATACGCAGTATTTT. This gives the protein CASRRTGTGATDTQYF.

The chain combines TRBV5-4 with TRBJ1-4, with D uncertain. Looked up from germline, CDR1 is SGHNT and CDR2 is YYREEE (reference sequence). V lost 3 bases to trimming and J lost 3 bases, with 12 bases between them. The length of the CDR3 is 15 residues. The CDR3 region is CASSSGVASNEKLFF. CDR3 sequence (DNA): TGTGCCAGCAGCTCCGGGGTGGCCTCTAATGAAAAACTGTTTTTT. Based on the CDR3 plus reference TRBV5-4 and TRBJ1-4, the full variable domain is ETGVTQSPTHLIKTRGQQVTLRCSSQSGHNTVSWYQQALGQGPQFIFQYYREEENGRGNFPPRFSGLQFPNYSSELNVNALELDDSALYLCASSSGVASNEKLFFGSGTQLSVL.

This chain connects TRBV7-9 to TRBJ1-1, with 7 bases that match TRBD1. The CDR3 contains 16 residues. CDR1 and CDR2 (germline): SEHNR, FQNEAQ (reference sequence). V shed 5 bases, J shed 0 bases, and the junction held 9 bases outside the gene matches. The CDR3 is CASSHRQGLLNTEAFF. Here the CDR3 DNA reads TGTGCCAGCAGCCATCGACAGGGTTTGCTGAACACTGAAGCTTTCTTT.

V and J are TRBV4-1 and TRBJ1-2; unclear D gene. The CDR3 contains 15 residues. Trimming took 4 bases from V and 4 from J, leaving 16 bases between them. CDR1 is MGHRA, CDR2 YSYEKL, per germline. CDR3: CASSPTGAPIYGYTF. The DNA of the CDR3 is TGCGCCAGCAGCCCGACCGGAGCCCCTATCTATGGCTACACCTTC.

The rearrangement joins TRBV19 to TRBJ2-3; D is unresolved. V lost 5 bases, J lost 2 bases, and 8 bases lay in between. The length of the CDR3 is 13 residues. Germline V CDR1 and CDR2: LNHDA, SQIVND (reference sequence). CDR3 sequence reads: CASSDTATDTQYF. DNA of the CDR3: TGTGCCAGTAGTGACACAGCCACAGATACGCAGTATTTT.